This T cell receptor (beta chain) was observed in a study of T-cell reconstitution after alpha-beta-depleted transplantation in children. Study results and caveats: T-cell numbers and diversity one year post-transplant derived largely from freshly generated T cells.

In this sample, this clonotype turned up a few times. Antigen: not known. V was clipped by 4 bases and J by 2 bases, with 13 bases between them. The CDR3 extends over 15 amino acids. In germline, CDR1 is SEHNR, CDR2 FQNEAQ (reference sequence). As it was prepared, the TCRbeta library received unique molecular identifiers. TCRdb re-called the PCR reads through MiXCR, storing one row per CDR3 protein. The table includes about 60,000 distinct CDR3 sequences, 44% detected once. The clonotype was recovered from a male patient between 10 and 17 years old who had a stem cell transplant for acute lymphoblastic leukemia, so the T cells may come from the graft donor. The sequencing used PBMCs, mostly from graft donor cells, collected 360 days after TCRalphabeta/CD19-depleted stem cell transplant. This chain uses TRBV7-9 with TRBJ2-3; D is perhaps TRBD2 (5 bases). The CDR3 loop is CASSSPTKNTDTQYF. The CDR3 DNA reads TGTGCCAGCAGCTCCCCGACTAAGAACACAGATACGCAGTATTTT.